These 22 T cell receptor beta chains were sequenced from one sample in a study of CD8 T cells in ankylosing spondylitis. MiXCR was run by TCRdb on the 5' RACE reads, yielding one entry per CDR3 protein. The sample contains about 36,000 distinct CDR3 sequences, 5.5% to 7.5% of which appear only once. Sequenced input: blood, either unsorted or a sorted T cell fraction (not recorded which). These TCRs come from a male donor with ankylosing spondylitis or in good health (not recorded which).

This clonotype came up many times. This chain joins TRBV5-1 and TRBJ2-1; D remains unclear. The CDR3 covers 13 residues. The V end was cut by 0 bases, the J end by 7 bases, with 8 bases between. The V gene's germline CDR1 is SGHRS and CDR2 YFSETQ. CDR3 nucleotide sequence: TGCGCCAGCAGCTTGGGGGGATGGAATGAGCAGTTCTTC. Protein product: CASSLGGWNEQFF.

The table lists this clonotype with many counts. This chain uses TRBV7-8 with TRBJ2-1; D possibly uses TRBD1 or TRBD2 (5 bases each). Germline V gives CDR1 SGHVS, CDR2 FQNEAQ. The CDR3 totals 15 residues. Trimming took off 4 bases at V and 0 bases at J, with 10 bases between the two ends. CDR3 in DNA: TGTGCCAGCAGCTACCGGGACCCCTCCTACAATGAGCAGTTCTTC. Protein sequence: CASSYRDPSYNEQFF. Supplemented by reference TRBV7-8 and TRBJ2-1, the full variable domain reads GAGVSQSPRYKVAKRGQDVALRCDPISGHVSLFWYQQALGQGPEFLTYFQNEAQLDKSGLPSDRFFAERPEGSVSTLKIQRTQQEDSAVYLCASSYRDPSYNEQFFGPGTRLTVL.

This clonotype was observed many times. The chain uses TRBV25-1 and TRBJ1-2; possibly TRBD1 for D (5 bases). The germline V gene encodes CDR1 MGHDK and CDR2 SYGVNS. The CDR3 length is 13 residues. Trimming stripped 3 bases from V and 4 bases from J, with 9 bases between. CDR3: CASSEGGTYGYTF. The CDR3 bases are TGTGCCAGCAGTGAGGGGGGTACCTATGGCTACACCTTC.

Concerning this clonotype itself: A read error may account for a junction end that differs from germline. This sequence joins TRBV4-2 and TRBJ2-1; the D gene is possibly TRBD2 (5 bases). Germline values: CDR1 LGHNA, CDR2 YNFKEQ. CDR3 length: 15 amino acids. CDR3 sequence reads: CARSPGVIGHNEQFF. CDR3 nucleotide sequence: TGTGCCAGGAGCCCCGGGGTTATCGGGCACAATGAGCAGTTCTTC.

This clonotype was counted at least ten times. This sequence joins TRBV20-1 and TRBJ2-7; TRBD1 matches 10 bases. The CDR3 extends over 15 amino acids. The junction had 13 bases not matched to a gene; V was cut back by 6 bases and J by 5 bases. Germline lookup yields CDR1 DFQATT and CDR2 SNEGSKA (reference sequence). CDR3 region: CSAEAGQGTLDEQYF. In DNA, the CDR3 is TGCAGTGCCGAAGCGGGACAGGGGACATTGGACGAGCAGTACTTC.

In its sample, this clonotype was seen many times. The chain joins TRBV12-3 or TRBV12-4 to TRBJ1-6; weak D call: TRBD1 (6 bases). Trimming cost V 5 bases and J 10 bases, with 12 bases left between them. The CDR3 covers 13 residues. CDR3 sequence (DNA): TGTGCCAGCAGTCCAACAGGGCACTCACCCCTCCACTTT. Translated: CASSPTGHSPLHF.

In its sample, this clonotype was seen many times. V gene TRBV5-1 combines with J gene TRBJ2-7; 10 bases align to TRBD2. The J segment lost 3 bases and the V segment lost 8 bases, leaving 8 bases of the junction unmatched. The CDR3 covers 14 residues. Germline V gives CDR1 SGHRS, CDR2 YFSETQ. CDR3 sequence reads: CASRAGGPFYEQYF. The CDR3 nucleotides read TGCGCCAGTAGAGCGGGAGGGCCTTTCTACGAGCAGTACTTC.

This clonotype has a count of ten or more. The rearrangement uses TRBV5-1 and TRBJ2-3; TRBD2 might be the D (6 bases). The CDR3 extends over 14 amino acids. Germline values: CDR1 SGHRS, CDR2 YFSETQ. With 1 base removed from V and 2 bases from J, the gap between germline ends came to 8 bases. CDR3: CASSLRGTTDTQYF. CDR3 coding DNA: TGCGCCAGCAGCTTGCGGGGGACCACAGATACGCAGTATTTT.

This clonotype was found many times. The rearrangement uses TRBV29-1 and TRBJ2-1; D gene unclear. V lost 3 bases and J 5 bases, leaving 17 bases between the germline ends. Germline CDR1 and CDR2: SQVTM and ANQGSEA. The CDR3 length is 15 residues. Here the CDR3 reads CSVEYAFSSDNEQFF. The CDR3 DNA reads TGCAGCGTTGAGTACGCCTTTTCCTCTGACAATGAGCAGTTCTTC.

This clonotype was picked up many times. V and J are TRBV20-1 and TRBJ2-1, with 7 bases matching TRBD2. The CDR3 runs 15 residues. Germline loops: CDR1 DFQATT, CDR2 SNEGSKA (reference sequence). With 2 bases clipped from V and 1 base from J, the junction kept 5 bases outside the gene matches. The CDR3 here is CSARSLAVSYNEQFF. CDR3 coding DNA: TGCAGTGCTAGATCCCTAGCGGTTTCCTACAATGAGCAGTTCTTC.

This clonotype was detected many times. The CDR3 sequence: CASSLVVLQEAFF. The CDR3 coding sequence is TGTGCCAGCAGCTTAGTAGTGTTACAGGAAGCTTTCTTT. The gene calls are TRBV7-2 and TRBJ1-1; the D is unclear. Trimming took 1 base from V and 8 from J, leaving 11 bases between them. Germline V CDR1 and CDR2: SGHTA, FQGNSA. CDR3 length: 13 amino acids.

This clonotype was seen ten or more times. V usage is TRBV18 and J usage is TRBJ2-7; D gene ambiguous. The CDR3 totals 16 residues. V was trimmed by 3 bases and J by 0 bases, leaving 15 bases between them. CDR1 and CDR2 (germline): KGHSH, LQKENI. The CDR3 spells CASSPMVYSSSYEQYF. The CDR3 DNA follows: TGTGCCAGCTCACCTATGGTGTATTCAAGCTCCTACGAGCAGTACTTC. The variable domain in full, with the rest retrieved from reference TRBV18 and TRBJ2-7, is NAGVMQNPRHLVRRRGQEARLRCSPMKGHSHVYWYRQLPEEGLKFMVYLQKENIIDESGMPKERFSAEFPKEGPSILRIQQVVRGDSAAYFCASSPMVYSSSYEQYFGPGTRLTVT.

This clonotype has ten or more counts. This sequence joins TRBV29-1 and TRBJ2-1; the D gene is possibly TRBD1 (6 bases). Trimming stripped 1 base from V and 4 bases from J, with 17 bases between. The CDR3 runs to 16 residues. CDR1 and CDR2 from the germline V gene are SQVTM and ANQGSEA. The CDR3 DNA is TGCAGCGTTGAAGGGCAGGTGGACAGACAATACAATGAGCAGTTCTTC. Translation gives CSVEGQVDRQYNEQFF.

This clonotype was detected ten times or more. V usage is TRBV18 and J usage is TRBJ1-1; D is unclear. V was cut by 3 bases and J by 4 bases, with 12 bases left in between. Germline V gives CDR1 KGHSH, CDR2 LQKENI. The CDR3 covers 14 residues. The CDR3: CASSPAAEGTEAFF. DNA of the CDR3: TGTGCCAGCTCACCGGCGGCGGAGGGCACTGAAGCTTTCTTT.

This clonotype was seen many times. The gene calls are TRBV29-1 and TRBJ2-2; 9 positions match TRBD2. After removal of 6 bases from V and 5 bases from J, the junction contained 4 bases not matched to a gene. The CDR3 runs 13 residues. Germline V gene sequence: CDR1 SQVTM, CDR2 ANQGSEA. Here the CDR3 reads CSVKGLATGELFF. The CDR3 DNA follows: TGCAGCGTAAAGGGACTAGCAACCGGGGAGCTGTTTTTT.

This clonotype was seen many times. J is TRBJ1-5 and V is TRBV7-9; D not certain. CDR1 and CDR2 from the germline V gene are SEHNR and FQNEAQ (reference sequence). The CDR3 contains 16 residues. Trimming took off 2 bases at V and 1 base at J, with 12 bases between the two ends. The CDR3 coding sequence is TGTGCCAGCAGCTTATCAGTAGGGCGCAGCAATCAGCCCCAGCATTTT. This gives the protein CASSLSVGRSNQPQHF.

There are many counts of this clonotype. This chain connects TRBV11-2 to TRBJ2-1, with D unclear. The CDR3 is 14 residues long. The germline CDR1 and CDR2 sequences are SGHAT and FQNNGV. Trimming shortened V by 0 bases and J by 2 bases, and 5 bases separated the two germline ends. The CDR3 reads CASSLEVAYNEQFF. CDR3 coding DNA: TGTGCCAGCAGCTTAGAGGTGGCCTACAATGAGCAGTTCTTC.

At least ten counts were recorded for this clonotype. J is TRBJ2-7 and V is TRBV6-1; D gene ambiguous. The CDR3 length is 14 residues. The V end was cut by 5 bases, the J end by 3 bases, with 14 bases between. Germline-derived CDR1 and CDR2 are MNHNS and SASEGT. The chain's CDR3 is CASSTAYPIYEQYF. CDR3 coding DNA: TGTGCCAGCAGTACGGCCTACCCTATCTACGAGCAGTACTTC.

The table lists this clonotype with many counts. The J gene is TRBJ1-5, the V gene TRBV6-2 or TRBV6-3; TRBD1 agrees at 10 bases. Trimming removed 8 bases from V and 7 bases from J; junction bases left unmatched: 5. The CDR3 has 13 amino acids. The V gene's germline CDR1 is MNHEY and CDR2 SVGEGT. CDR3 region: CASGGQGSQPQHF. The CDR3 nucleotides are TGTGCCAGCGGGGGACAGGGGAGCCAGCCCCAGCATTTT.

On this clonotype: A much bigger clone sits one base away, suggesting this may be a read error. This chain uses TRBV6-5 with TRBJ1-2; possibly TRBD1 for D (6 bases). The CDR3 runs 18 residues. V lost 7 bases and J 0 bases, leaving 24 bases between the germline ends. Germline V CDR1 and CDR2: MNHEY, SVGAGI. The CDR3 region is CASTLLSGGASSNYGYTF. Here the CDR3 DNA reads TGTGCCAGCACCTTACTAAGTGGGGGGGCTTCTTCTAACTATGGCTACACCTTC.

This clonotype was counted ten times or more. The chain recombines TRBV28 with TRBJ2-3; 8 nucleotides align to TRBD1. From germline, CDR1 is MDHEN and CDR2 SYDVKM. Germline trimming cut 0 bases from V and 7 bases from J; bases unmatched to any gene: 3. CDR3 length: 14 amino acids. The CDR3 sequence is CASSLWDRVYTQYF. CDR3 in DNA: TGTGCCAGCAGTTTATGGGACAGGGTTTATACGCAGTATTTT.

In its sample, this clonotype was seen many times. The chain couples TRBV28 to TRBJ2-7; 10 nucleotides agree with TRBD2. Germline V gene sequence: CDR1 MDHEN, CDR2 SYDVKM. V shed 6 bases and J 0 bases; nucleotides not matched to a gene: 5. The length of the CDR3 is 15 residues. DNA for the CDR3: TGTGCCAGCAGGCGCGCTAGCGGGGGCTCCTACGAGCAGTACTTC. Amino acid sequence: CASRRASGGSYEQYF.